This T cell receptor beta chain emerged from a study of blood T cell repertoires in COVID-19. Clones were read by immunoSEQ multiplex PCR, and TCRdb kept only the in-frame ones, dropping some. The data hold about 220,000 clones, with about 85% observed a single time. Sequencing input: peripheral blood. This receptor was taken from a man aged 25 to 40 with active or convalescent COVID-19.

CDR3 sequence reads: CASSQHARVDYGYTF. CDR3 in DNA: TGCGCCAGCAGCCAACACGCGAGGGTGGACTATGGCTACACCTTC. The chain combines TRBV4-1 with TRBJ1-2; unclear D gene. V gave up 2 bases and J gave up 3 bases, with 13 bases separating them. Germline V gives CDR1 MGHRA, CDR2 YSYEKL. The CDR3 sequence is 15 residues long.